Each of the 4 T cell receptor beta chains below was sequenced from the same sample in a study of cytomegalovirus exposure and HLA in healthy donors. PCR primers comprised 60 Vbeta and 13 Jbeta primers. This table comes from immunoSEQ multiplex PCR, and its TCRdb copy is limited to in-frame clones, with some not included. Among around 130,000 clones listed, 70% to 80% were seen once. The sequenced material came from PBMCs. These receptors were collected from a woman aged 55-69 years in good health and CMV-seronegative.

The CDR3 region is CASSRSQGRQANYGYTF. In DNA, the CDR3 is TGTGCCAGCAGCCGTTCACAGGGACGGCAAGCTAACTATGGCTACACCTTC. This chain links TRBV7-8 with TRBJ1-2; D might be TRBD1 (6 bases). Deletions cut 5 bases from V and 0 bases from J, with 19 bases between. The germline V gene encodes CDR1 SGHVS and CDR2 FQNEAQ. CDR3 size: 17 residues.

The rearrangement uses TRBV7-7 and TRBJ2-5, with 9 bases matching TRBD1. V shed 2 bases and J 5 bases; nucleotides not matched to a gene: 3. Germline V gene sequence: CDR1 SSHAT, CDR2 FNYEAQ (reference sequence). The CDR3 has 14 residues. The CDR3 here is CASSLNRGRETQYF. In DNA, the CDR3 is TGTGCCAGCAGCTTAAACAGGGGGCGGGAGACCCAGTACTTC.

This chain joins TRBV5-5 and TRBJ2-2, with D possibly matching TRBD2 (6 bases). Germline loops: CDR1 SGHKS, CDR2 YYEKEE (reference sequence). The CDR3 totals 14 residues. With 4 bases removed from V and 7 bases from J, the gap between germline ends came to 14 bases. The CDR3 here is CASSSGPGIGELFF. CDR3 DNA sequence: TGTGCCAGCAGCAGCGGGCCAGGAATCGGGGAGCTGTTTTTT.

This clone was seen a few times. V and J are TRBV28 and TRBJ1-1, with D unclear. Looked up from germline, CDR1 is MDHEN and CDR2 is SYDVKM. Trimming cost V 6 bases and J 7 bases, with 9 bases left between them. The length of the CDR3 is 11 residues. CDR3 nucleotide sequence: TGTGCCAGCAGGGTTTGGAGTGAAGCTTTCTTT. It codes for CASRVWSEAFF.